This is a list of T cell receptor beta chains from one sample in a study of STAT5B mutations in CD4+ large granular lymphocyte leukemia. TCRdb's copy holds only in-frame clones and misses some; the assay was immunoSEQ multiplex PCR. The data show 32,000 or so clones, roughly 85% seen once. The sample was CD4+ T cells from blood buffy coats. Receptor source: a human donor in good health. Each CDR3 is given with its conserved first and last residue. Each record gives: V gene, clone size, D gene, J gene, CDR3 protein, CDR3 DNA. The D gene is left open where the match is weak. Clone size is not always given. Where it is, it says once, few, many or a class for expanded clones.

>TRBV14|-|TRBD2|TRBJ2-7
CASSQEVAGLGEQYF
TGTGCCAGCAGCCAAGAAGTAGCGGGATTGGGCGAGCAGTACTTC
>TRBV19|once|-|TRBJ2-7
CASSMQALSYEQYF
TGTGCCAGTAGTATGCAAGCGCTCTCCTACGAGCAGTACTTC
>TRBV5-3|-|TRBD2|TRBJ2-7
CARSLIGGSFHEQYF
TGTGCCAGAAGCTTGATCGGCGGGAGTTTCCACGAGCAGTACTTC
>TRBV19|-|-|TRBJ2-7
CASSISLGDYEQYF
TGTGCCAGTAGTATAAGCCTAGGAGACTACGAGCAGTACTTC
>TRBV2|-|TRBD1|TRBJ1-4
CASSKDRVLHEKLFF
TGTGCCAGCAGTAAGGACAGGGTCTTACATGAAAAACTGTTTTTT
>TRBV6-5|-|TRBD2|TRBJ2-2
CASSRLARNTGELFF
TGTGCCAGCAGCCGACTAGCGAGGAACACCGGGGAGCTGTTTTTT
>TRBV18|-|TRBD2|TRBJ2-1
CASSPLSSGTSGRHEQFF
TGTGCCAGCTCACCACTCAGCTCCGGGACTAGCGGGAGGCATGAGCAGTTCTTC
>TRBV5-1|few|-|TRBJ2-7
CASSLWASYEQYF
TGCGCCAGCAGCTTATGGGCCTCCTACGAGCAGTACTTC
>TRBV14|-|-|TRBJ2-2
CASSRTSVGGELFF
TGTGCCAGCAGCCGTACTAGTGTTGGCGGGGAGCTGTTTTTT
>TRBV4-1|-|TRBD1|TRBJ1-5
CASSPPGGSNQPQHF
TGCGCCAGCAGCCCCCCAGGGGGAAGCAATCAGCCCCAGCATTTT
>TRBV9|-|-|TRBJ1-1
CASSVRGEATEAFF
TGTGCCAGCAGCGTCCGGGGGGAAGCCACTGAAGCTTTCTTT
>TRBV4-3|-|TRBD1|TRBJ2-1
CASSQDGTGFYNEQFF
TGCGCCAGCAGCCAAGATGGGACAGGGTTCTACAATGAGCAGTTCTTC
>TRBV19|-|-|TRBJ1-5
CASNQGDNQPQHF
TGTGCCAGTAATCAAGGCGACAATCAGCCCCAGCATTTT
>TRBV25-1|-|TRBD1|TRBJ2-1
CASSLTGAGEQFF
TGTGCCAGCAGCCTGACAGGGGCAGGTGAGCAGTTCTTC
>TRBV7-2|-|TRBD1|TRBJ2-5
CASSSGTGAVTQYF
TGTGCCAGCAGCTCCGGGACAGGGGCCGTGACCCAGTACTTC
>TRBV5-1|-|-|TRBJ2-5
CASSLNPLGIEQETQYF
TGCGCCAGCAGCTTGAATCCTTTAGGGATAGAGCAAGAGACCCAGTACTTC
>TRBV5-6|-|-|TRBJ2-1
CASSLGVYNEQFF
TGTGCCAGCAGCTTGGGAGTCTACAATGAGCAGTTCTTC
>TRBV6-5|-|TRBD2|TRBJ2-7
CASIPSGSSYEQYF
TGTGCCAGCATCCCTAGCGGAAGCTCCTACGAGCAGTACTTC
>TRBV5-1|-|TRBD2|TRBJ2-7
CASSLGVTGGSYEQYF
TGCGCCAGCAGCTTGGGCGTAACGGGAGGCTCCTACGAGCAGTACTTC
>TRBV20-1|-|-|TRBJ2-5
CSASALLDWYF
TGCAGTGCTAGCGCCCTATTGGACTGGTACTTC
>TRBV18|once|TRBD2|TRBJ2-5
CASSPRERETQYF
TGTGCCAGCTCACCGCGGGAGCGGGAGACCCAGTACTTC
>TRBV5-1|-|TRBD2|TRBJ2-7
CASSLARGGRSNEQYF
TGCGCCAGCAGCTTGGCGAGAGGCGGGAGGTCGAACGAGCAGTACTTC
>TRBV13|once|-|TRBJ2-2
CASSYKTGSTGELFF
TGTGCCAGCAGCTATAAGACAGGCTCCACCGGGGAGCTGTTTTTT
>TRBV5-4|-|-|TRBJ1-5
CASSDGTGYSPQHF
TGTGCCAGCAGCGACGGAACAGGTTATTCGCCCCAGCATTTT
>TRBV4-3|-|TRBD1|TRBJ2-1
CASSQADRGWEEQFF
TGCGCCAGCAGCCAAGCCGACAGGGGGTGGGAGGAGCAGTTCTTC
>TRBV28|-|-|TRBJ1-1
CASRSARGTEAFF
TGTGCCAGCAGAAGTGCCCGGGGGACTGAAGCTTTCTTT
>TRBV25-1|-|TRBD1|TRBJ1-4
CASSRDRDEKLFF
TGTGCCAGCAGTAGGGACAGGGATGAAAAACTGTTTTTT
>TRBV11-3|-|TRBD1|TRBJ1-5
CASSLVHRTGGCQPQHF
TGTGCCAGCAGCTTAGTCCATAGGACAGGGGGGTGTCAGCCCCAGCATTTT
>TRBV7-9|few|-|TRBJ1-2
CASSLYPDNYGYTF
TGTGCCAGCAGCTTATATCCGGACAACTATGGCTACACCTTC
>TRBV27|-|-|TRBJ1-5
CASSPSNSNQPQHF
TGTGCCAGCAGTCCCAGTAACAGCAATCAGCCCCAGCATTTT
>TRBV5-6|-|TRBD2|TRBJ2-1
CASLAGVLYNEQFF
TGTGCCAGTCTGGCGGGAGTCCTCTACAATGAGCAGTTCTTC
>TRBV11-1|-|TRBD2|TRBJ2-5
CASSSGLAGETQYF
TGTGCCAGCAGCTCGGGACTAGCGGGAGAGACCCAGTACTTC
>TRBV6-1|-|-|TRBJ2-7
CATQRTDPSYEQYF
TGTGCCACCCAGCGGACAGACCCTTCCTACGAGCAGTACTTC
>TRBV4-2|-|-|TRBJ2-5
CASSQSDGETQYF
TGTGCCAGCAGCCAGTCTGATGGAGAGACCCAGTACTTC
>TRBV28|-|-|TRBJ2-7
CASSPWGVGIYEQYF
TGTGCCAGCAGTCCCTGGGGGGTAGGTATCTACGAGCAGTACTTC
>TRBV5-1|-|-|TRBJ1-4
CASSTGQIESNEKLFF
TGCGCCAGCAGCACCGGACAGATCGAGTCTAATGAAAAACTGTTTTTT
>TRBV7-9|-|-|TRBJ2-2
CASQTNTGELFF
TGTGCCAGCCAAACGAACACCGGGGAGCTGTTTTTT
>TRBV4-3|once|TRBD1|TRBJ2-2
CASSQADRGNTGELFF
TGCGCCAGCAGCCAAGCTGACAGGGGGAACACCGGGGAGCTGTTTTTT
>TRBV5-4|-|TRBD2|TRBJ2-1
CASSLGTSVPNNEQFF
TGTGCCAGCAGCTTGGGGACTAGCGTACCGAACAATGAGCAGTTCTTC
>TRBV7-6|-|-|TRBJ2-3
CASSLAARGTDTQYF
TGTGCCAGCAGCTTAGCGGCGAGGGGGACAGATACGCAGTATTTT
>TRBV7-7|few|-|TRBJ2-1
CASSSLAGWVDHEQFF
TGTGCTAGCAGCTCCCTTGCGGGCTGGGTTGACCATGAGCAGTTCTTC
>TRBV15|few|-|TRBJ2-7
CATSRDRGYEQYF
TGTGCCACCAGCAGAGACAGGGGTTACGAGCAGTACTTC
>TRBV4-2|-|-|TRBJ2-2
CASSQERSGELFF
TGTGCCAGCAGCCAAGAGAGATCCGGGGAGCTGTTTTTT
>TRBV5-1|-|TRBD2|TRBJ2-3
CTSSPSSGRTDTQYF
TGCACCAGCAGCCCCTCTAGCGGGAGGACAGATACGCAGTATTTT
>TRBV11-2|-|-|TRBJ1-5
CASSLDSNQPQHF
TGTGCCAGCAGCCTAGACAGCAATCAGCCCCAGCATTTT
>TRBV5-5|-|-|TRBJ2-7
CASTNTRTSRPYEQYF
TGTGCCAGCACCAATACTCGTACTAGTCGACCCTACGAGCAGTACTTC
>TRBV28|-|TRBD1|TRBJ1-2
CASRRTGGDGYTF
TGTGCCAGCAGACGCACAGGGGGCGATGGCTACACCTTC
>TRBV29-1|-|-|TRBJ1-2
CSVERKNYGYTF
TGCAGCGTTGAAAGGAAGAACTATGGCTACACCTTC
>TRBV29-1|-|-|TRBJ2-3
CSSAGTSDTQYF
TGCAGCTCCGCAGGGACCTCGGATACGCAGTATTTT
>TRBV11-1|-|TRBD2|TRBJ2-4
CASSLGLAGVIAKNIQYF
TGTGCCAGCAGCTTAGGACTAGCGGGAGTGATAGCCAAAAACATTCAGTACTTC
>TRBV18|-|TRBD1|TRBJ1-4
CASSQDRLTNEKLFF
TGTGCCAGCTCCCAGGACAGGTTGACTAATGAAAAACTGTTTTTT
>TRBV9|-|-|TRBJ2-1
CASSTRSSYNEQFF
TGTGCCAGCAGCACCCGAAGCTCCTACAATGAGCAGTTCTTC
>TRBV7-9|-|-|TRBJ1-1
CASSPRANTEAFF
TGTGCCAGCAGCCCGCGGGCGAACACTGAAGCTTTCTTT